This entry is about one T cell receptor (beta chain). CDR3 regions of TCR beta were amplified from RNA transcripts. RT-PCR with HTBI primers came first, then second-round multiplex PCR. Each CDR3 protein gets one entry after TCRdb re-called the multiplex PCR reads with MiXCR. In the table there are around 170,000 distinct CDR3 sequences, approximately 38% of which are singletons. CDR3 length: 16 residues. The germline V gene encodes CDR1 MNHEY and CDR2 SMNVEV (reference sequence). Trimming at V came to 4 bases and at J to 0 bases, leaving 5 bases not matched to a gene. This sample was included in a study of Graves' ophthalmopathy and Graves' hyperthyroidism.

This sequence originates from a woman aged 40 to 50 with Graves' ophthalmopathy. The V gene is TRBV27, the J gene TRBJ2-2, with 7 bases aligning to TRBD2. Material: peripheral blood. As DNA, the CDR3 is TGTGCCAGCAGTTATTTAGCGGGCCCGAACACCGGGGAGCTGTTTTTT. As protein: CASSYLAGPNTGELFF.